The clone carrying this T cell receptor beta chain was counted a single time. The PCR was carried out with 60 Vbeta primers and 13 Jbeta primers. Profiling relied on immunoSEQ multiplex PCR, and the TCRdb table lists in-frame clones only, not all of them. In the table there are about 98,000 clones, roughly three fifths of which are singletons. The data were obtained in a study of cytomegalovirus exposure and HLA in healthy donors. Germline values: CDR1 ENHRY, CDR2 SYGVKD. Trimming pared 10 bases from V and 0 bases from J, leaving 18 bases between. The CDR3 loop spans 15 amino acids. The sample comprised PBMCs. The clonotype was recovered from a human donor in good health. V and J are TRBV10-3 and TRBJ1-1; tentatively, D is TRBD1 (6 bases). This CDR3 reads CATEKDSTLNTEAFF. The DNA for the CDR3 is TGTGCCACGGAAAAGGACAGCACCTTGAACACTGAAGCTTTCTTT.